This T cell receptor beta chain was sequenced in a study of cytomegalovirus exposure and HLA in healthy donors. Turning to this clone: Antigen specificity is unknown.

In the PCR, 60 Vbeta and 13 Jbeta primers were used. Sequenced by immunoSEQ multiplex PCR; TCRdb stores in-frame clones only, minus some. The sample includes about 180,000 clones, 60% to 80% of them seen just once. Study-wide points: Later on, an analysis found that several of the most significant clusters appeared to be linked to common viral pathogens, which included parvovirus B19. A link between a missense DCLRE1C variant and TCR beta V- and J-gene trimming emerged from a later analysis. Both high specificity and high sensitivity reportedly marked the classifier's diagnosis of cytomegalovirus status. A previous analysis found most TCR beta V segments productive roughly 90% or roughly 30% of the time.

Germline V CDR1 and CDR2: SGHVS, FNYEAQ. The CDR3 loop spans 16 amino acids. Trimming shortened V by 3 bases and J by 0 bases, and 11 bases separated the two germline ends. The specimen was PBMCs. This sequence was found in a man between 60 and 70 years old in good health and CMV-seronegative. The chain carries TRBV7-6 and TRBJ2-2; D is uncertain. CDR3 coding DNA: TGTGCCAGCAGCTTGGAAACTGCGGCGAACACCGGGGAGCTGTTTTTT. It encodes CASSLETAANTGELFF.